The 10 T cell receptor beta chains below all came from one sample that was sequenced in a study of blood T cell repertoires in COVID-19. TCRdb's table, derived via immunoSEQ multiplex PCR, lists solely in-frame clones and lacks some. The sample shows approximately 30,000 clones, about 86% of them seen only once. Sequenced sample: peripheral blood. Receptors were obtained from a human donor in a cohort sampled during active COVID-19.

The sample holds one count of this clone. The CDR3 loop reads CATSTGQGAYEQYF. As DNA, the CDR3 is TGTGCCACCTCAACGGGACAGGGGGCCTACGAGCAGTACTTC. V gene TRBV27 combines with J gene TRBJ2-7, with 11 positions matching TRBD1. The trim removed 10 bases at V and 2 bases at J, leaving 7 bases unmatched. Germline CDR1 and CDR2: MNHEY and SMNVEV (reference sequence). The CDR3 consists of 14 residues.

The V gene is TRBV9, the J gene TRBJ2-1; a weak D match, TRBD1 (5 bases). There are 14 residues in the CDR3. Germline V gives CDR1 SGDLS, CDR2 YYNGEE. The V gene lost 4 bases and the J gene lost 3 bases, with 11 bases spanning the gap. The CDR3 loop reads CASSPETVYNEQFF. CDR3 bases: TGTGCCAGCAGCCCGGAGACAGTCTACAATGAGCAGTTCTTC.

The gene calls are TRBV3-1 (or the pseudogene TRBV3-2) and TRBJ2-3; D not resolved. Germline V gene lookup returns CDR1 LGHDT and CDR2 YNNKEL (reference sequence). The germline V and J ends were trimmed by 3 bases and 0 bases, with 16 bases remaining between them. This CDR3 has 17 residues. The DNA for the CDR3 is TGTGCCAGCAGCCATAGAGGTCAAGCGTCTAGCACAGATACGCAGTATTTT. This codes for CASSHRGQASSTDTQYF.

The rearrangement joins TRBV29-1 to TRBJ2-7; TRBD1 might be the D (6 bases). Trimming shortened V by 6 bases and J by 3 bases, and 18 bases separated the two germline ends. The CDR3 has 14 residues. CDR1 SQVTM and CDR2 ANQGSEA come from the germline V gene. The CDR3 nucleotides read TGCAGCGTAGCCAAACGGACAGATTACTACGAGCAGTACTTC. The encoded protein is CSVAKRTDYYEQYF.

The V gene is TRBV2, the J gene TRBJ2-2; 11 bases match TRBD1. The ends lost 6 bases at V and 5 bases at J; junction bases unmatched: 8. Germline V lookup: CDR1 SNHLY, CDR2 FYNNEI. CDR3 length equals 16 residues. The CDR3 loop is CASRRDRGSGTGELFF. CDR3 nucleotide sequence: TGTGCCAGCAGAAGGGACAGGGGGTCAGGGACCGGGGAGCTGTTTTTT.

V gene TRBV6-1 combines with J gene TRBJ1-2; tentatively, D is TRBD1 (5 bases). The V end lost 0 bases, the J end lost 2 bases, and 10 bases lay between the germline ends. This CDR3 is 15 amino acids long. CDR1 and CDR2 from the germline V gene are MNHNS and SASEGT. CDR3 residues: CASSEAGAGNYGYTF. The DNA of the CDR3 is TGTGCCAGCAGTGAAGCCGGGGCGGGAAACTATGGCTACACCTTC.

This clone was counted only a few times. The chain is built from TRBV5-1 and TRBJ2-7; 7 bases are a match to TRBD1. V lost 2 bases to trimming and J lost 3 bases; unmatched junction nucleotides: 5. This CDR3 comprises 14 residues. CDR1 SGHRS and CDR2 YFSETQ come from the germline V gene. This CDR3 reads CASSFGDSLYEQYF. For the CDR3, the DNA is TGCGCCAGCAGCTTCGGGGACAGCCTCTACGAGCAGTACTTC.

The chain couples TRBV5-1 to TRBJ2-3; a weak D match, TRBD2 (5 bases). The V end was cut by 0 bases, the J end by 0 bases, with 11 bases between. The CDR3 is made up of 16 amino acids. Germline-derived CDR1 and CDR2 are SGHRS and YFSETQ. Here the CDR3 DNA reads TGCGCCAGCAGCTTGGAGGGTAGGACTAGCACAGATACGCAGTATTTT. This sequence encodes CASSLEGRTSTDTQYF.

The J gene is TRBJ2-7, the V gene TRBV7-2; 9 bases agree with TRBD2. The V and J ends lost 1 base and 0 bases, in that order; junction bases with no gene match: 4. In germline, CDR1 is SGHTA, CDR2 FQGNSA. CDR3 length: 16 residues. CDR3: CASSLDSGGLSYEQYF. The CDR3 DNA reads TGTGCCAGCAGCTTAGATAGCGGGGGCCTCTCCTACGAGCAGTACTTC.

The chain joins TRBV9 to TRBJ2-3; 9 nucleotides match TRBD1. The CDR3 contains 17 residues. In germline, CDR1 is SGDLS, CDR2 YYNGEE. The ends lost 1 base at V and 2 bases at J; junction bases unmatched: 8. CDR3 region: CASSVFQGQGSTDTQYF. In DNA form, the CDR3 reads TGTGCCAGCAGCGTATTCCAGGGACAGGGTTCCACAGATACGCAGTATTTT.